Sequencing of this TCR beta chain was carried out in a study of T cell responses to AZD1222 COVID-19 vaccine. Study-level points and caveats: Baseline antibody screening turned up just a handful of seropositive AZD1222 recipients. Distributed over spike, vaccine-associated CD4 TCRs predominated at 160-218 and 743-854.

Turning to this clone: Antigen unknown.

Generated by immunoSEQ multiplex PCR, the TCRdb table keeps only in-frame clones and is missing some. The table lists around 100,000 clones, about 90% of them singletons. The CDR3 extends over 15 amino acids. V shed 3 bases and J shed 3 bases, with 14 bases lying between them. Germline V CDR1 and CDR2: LNHNV, YYDKDF (reference sequence). The origin of this receptor is an adult in good health. The chain carries TRBV15 and TRBJ1-1; D is unclear. The sequencing used peripheral blood, collected on day 0 of AZD1222 vaccination. The CDR3 protein is CATSSGRRLDTEAFF. As DNA, the CDR3 is TGTGCCACCAGCAGTGGCAGGCGGCTTGACACTGAAGCTTTCTTT.